Below are 2 T cell receptor beta chains sequenced from a single sample in a study of cytomegalovirus exposure and HLA in healthy donors. The primer mix had 60 Vbeta and 13 Jbeta primers. Measured with immunoSEQ multiplex PCR; TCRdb has only the in-frame clones, and not every one. The sample lists 180,000 or so clones; roughly 80% were seen once. Sequencing input: PBMCs. These receptors were obtained from a woman aged 18-29 years in good health and CMV-seronegative.

The CDR3 DNA reads TGTGCCTGGAGCGCTAGCGGGAGACGGCTTGAGCAGTACTTC. Its translation is CAWSASGRRLEQYF. The chain carries TRBV30 and TRBJ2-7; 10 positions match TRBD2. J gave up 7 bases and V 3 bases, and 9 bases lay outside the gene matches. The CDR3 is 14 residues long. The germline V gene encodes CDR1 GTSNPN and CDR2 SVGIG (reference sequence).

This chain connects TRBV28 to TRBJ1-4, with 8 nucleotides matching TRBD1. V shed 6 bases and J 8 bases; nucleotides not matched to a gene: 11. This CDR3 has 15 residues. The germline CDR1 and CDR2 sequences are MDHEN and SYDVKM. The CDR3 coding sequence is TGTGCCAGCAGCCGAGGACAGGGTTTTCGGGAAAAACTGTTTTTT. It specifies CASSRGQGFREKLFF.